The 23 T cell receptor beta chains reported below all come from one sample, sequenced in a study of cytomegalovirus exposure and HLA in healthy donors. The PCR ran on 60 Vbeta and 13 Jbeta primers. Measured with immunoSEQ multiplex PCR; TCRdb has only the in-frame clones, and not every one. This table has about 150,000 clones, 60% to 80% appearing once. The sequenced sample was PBMCs. The receptor source for this set is a young man in good health and CMV-seropositive.

This chain links TRBV5-1 with TRBJ2-7; D remains unclear. V was clipped by 1 base and J by 0 bases, with 5 bases between them. CDR1 is SGHRS, CDR2 YFSETQ, per germline. The CDR3 contains 13 residues. CDR3 sequence: CASSLPSSYEQYF. Here the CDR3 DNA reads TGCGCCAGCAGCTTGCCCAGCTCCTACGAGCAGTACTTC. Based on the CDR3 plus reference TRBV5-1 and TRBJ2-7, the full variable domain is KAGVTQTPRYLIKTRGQQVTLSCSPISGHRSVSWYQQTPGQGLQFLFEYFSETQRNKGNFPGRFSGRQFSNSRSEMNVSTLELGDSALYLCASSLPSSYEQYFGPGTRLTVT.

The genes are TRBV6-5 and TRBJ1-3, with D unresolved. V lost 7 bases and J lost 3, with 13 bases in between. The CDR3 spans 14 residues. CDR1 is MNHEY, CDR2 SVGAGI, per germline. Written as DNA, the CDR3 is TGTGCCAGCAAAAGCGGCCGTTTTGGAAACACCATATATTTT. This gives the protein CASKSGRFGNTIYF.

This clone was picked up one time. This chain links TRBV29-1 with TRBJ2-7; 7 nucleotides agree with TRBD1. The CDR3 runs 13 residues. Germline values: CDR1 SQVTM, CDR2 ANQGSEA. Losses at the gene ends were 3 bases for V and 3 bases for J; bases not matched to a gene: 5. CDR3: CSVEGTEFYEQYF. The CDR3 bases are TGCAGCGTTGAGGGGACAGAGTTCTACGAGCAGTACTTC.

The chain couples TRBV28 to TRBJ2-6; D is perhaps TRBD2 (5 bases). Germline V gives CDR1 MDHEN, CDR2 SYDVKM. Between the trimmed V and J ends, which lost 5 bases and 0 bases, there was a span of 11 bases. This CDR3 region has 16 residues. CDR3 protein: CASSPSGNSGANVLTF. CDR3 coding DNA: TGTGCCAGCAGTCCATCCGGGAACTCTGGGGCCAACGTCCTGACTTTC.

This clone has only one observation. The rearrangement joins TRBV2 to TRBJ1-5; 10 bases match TRBD1. Trimming at V came to 6 bases and at J to 5 bases, leaving 16 bases not matched to a gene. Germline-derived CDR1 and CDR2 are SNHLY and FYNNEI. CDR3 length equals 18 residues. The CDR3 nucleotides read TGTGCCAGCAGGGGGGTTGGGACAGGGGTTTTCTTCGATCAGCCCCAGCATTTT. It translates to CASRGVGTGVFFDQPQHF.

The DNA for the CDR3 is TGTGCCAGCTCAGCCGATCGGGATACGCAGTATTTT. This codes for CASSADRDTQYF. The genes are TRBV18 and TRBJ2-3; no clear D gene. Trimming shortened V by 5 bases and J by 6 bases, and 9 bases separated the two germline ends. Germline CDR1 and CDR2: KGHSH and LQKENI. The length of the CDR3 is 12 residues.

This chain's CDR3 is CASSDSGRASYEQYF. The CDR3 DNA reads as TGTGCCAGCAGTGATAGCGGCAGGGCGTCCTACGAGCAGTACTTC. V usage is TRBV25-1 and J usage is TRBJ2-7; possibly TRBD2 for D (6 bases). V lost 3 bases and J lost 1, with 13 bases in between. The CDR3 length is 15 residues. Germline lookup yields CDR1 MGHDK and CDR2 SYGVNS.

This clone has a single count. The V and J genes are TRBV5-1 and TRBJ2-6; 7 nucleotides match TRBD1. V lost 0 bases to trimming and J lost 4 bases; unmatched junction nucleotides: 4. Germline CDR1 reads SGHRS; CDR2 reads YFSETQ. This CDR3 has 16 amino acids. The CDR3 reads CASSLETGPGANVLTF. The CDR3 bases are TGCGCCAGCAGCTTGGAGACAGGGCCCGGGGCCAACGTCCTGACTTTC.

The chain recombines TRBV29-1 with TRBJ1-2; 8 bases align to TRBD1. From germline, CDR1 is SQVTM and CDR2 ANQGSEA. V lost 4 bases, J lost 4 bases, and 2 bases stayed unmatched. CDR3 length equals 12 residues. The CDR3 sequence: CSVGTGTYGYTF. DNA of the CDR3: TGCAGCGTTGGGACAGGGACCTATGGCTACACCTTC.

The chain uses TRBV29-1 and TRBJ2-5; 10 nucleotides agree with TRBD1. V shed 7 bases, J shed 5 bases, and the junction held 16 bases outside the gene matches. CDR3 length: 16 residues. CDR1 is SQVTM and CDR2 is ANQGSEA in the germline V gene. CDR3 bases: TGCAGCGCCCCTCCTGGCCCGACAGGGGGCAGGGAGACCCAGTACTTC. Amino acids: CSAPPGPTGGRETQYF. The whole variable domain, filled in from reference TRBV29-1 and TRBJ2-5, reads SAVISQKPSRDICQRGTSLTIQCQVDSQVTMMFWYRQQPGQSLTLIATANQGSEATYESGFVIDKFPISRPNLTFSTLTVSNMSPEDSSIYLCSAPPGPTGGRETQYFGPGTRLLVL.

The chain employs TRBV5-1 and TRBJ2-3; TRBD2 aligns across 10 bases. Trimming cost V 4 bases and J 2 bases; bases outside gene matches: 10. In germline, CDR1 is SGHRS, CDR2 YFSETQ. The CDR3 is made up of 17 amino acids. For the CDR3, the DNA is TGCGCCAGCAGCCCTCCTCTAGCGGGGGATTTCACAGATACGCAGTATTTT. Its protein is CASSPPLAGDFTDTQYF.

This clone turned up a few times. J is TRBJ2-2 and V is TRBV9; the D is unclear. The CDR3 has 13 residues. V lost 3 bases, J lost 6 bases, and 9 bases lay in between. Germline assignment: CDR1 SGDLS and CDR2 YYNGEE. This chain's CDR3 is CASSAVRAGELFF. The CDR3 DNA is TGTGCCAGCAGCGCTGTTCGAGCCGGGGAGCTGTTTTTT.

This chain joins TRBV28 and TRBJ2-5; TRBD1 aligns across 9 bases. This CDR3 contains 16 residues. Germline V gene lookup returns CDR1 MDHEN and CDR2 SYDVKM. The V segment lost 6 bases and the J segment 3 bases; nucleotides outside the gene matches: 11. The DNA for the CDR3 is TGTGCCAGCAGCAGGCTCCCTTGGACAGGGGAAGAGACCCAGTACTTC. Its protein product is CASSRLPWTGEETQYF.

This rearrangement joins TRBV6-1 to TRBJ2-1, with TRBD2 identical over 9 bases. The germline V gene has CDR1 MNHNS and CDR2 SASEGT. There are 13 residues in the CDR3. The trim removed 7 bases at V and 9 bases at J, leaving 7 bases unmatched. The chain's CDR3 is CASKVAGVVEQFF. The CDR3 DNA sequence: TGTGCCAGCAAGGTAGCGGGAGTGGTTGAGCAGTTCTTC.

The chain joins TRBV12-2 to TRBJ1-5; the table's D call, TRBD1, was not checked against the DNA. TRBV12-2 is noted as a pseudogene. The CDR3 totals 15 residues. The CDR3: CASRLERQGSQPQHF. DNA of the CDR3: TGTGCAAGTCGCTTAGAACGACAGGGGTCTCAGCCCCAGCATTTT.

The chain combines TRBV10-3 with TRBJ2-5; tentative D call: TRBD2 (6 bases). The CDR3 has 13 amino acids. Germline CDR1 reads ENHRY; CDR2 reads SYGVKD. The V gene lost 6 bases and the J gene lost 2 bases, with 10 bases spanning the gap. The CDR3 sequence is CAIRRDFQETQYF. In nucleotides, the CDR3 is TGTGCCATCAGGCGGGACTTTCAAGAGACCCAGTACTTC.

The chain couples TRBV28 to TRBJ2-5; TRBD1 might be the D (5 bases). The CDR3 spans 13 residues. Germline CDR1 MDHEN, CDR2 SYDVKM. The V end lost 6 bases, the J end lost 2 bases, and 10 bases lay between the germline ends. CDR3 nucleotides: TGTGCCAGCAGCACAGGAGAGCAAGAGACCCAGTACTTC. Its translation: CASSTGEQETQYF.

This clone was counted only a few times. This CDR3 reads CASSSGRGTTQYF. The CDR3 DNA reads TGTGCCAGCAGTAGCGGGAGGGGGACTACGCAGTATTTT. The gene calls are TRBV2 and TRBJ2-3; 10 bases are shared with TRBD2. V lost 5 bases, J lost 8 bases, and 4 bases stayed unmatched. Per the germline V gene, CDR1 is SNHLY and CDR2 is FYNNEI. This CDR3 region has 13 residues.

The CDR3 loop is CASSSQRGSLGEQYF. DNA for the CDR3: TGTGCCAGCAGCTCGCAGCGGGGTTCCCTAGGGGAGCAGTACTTC. The rearrangement joins TRBV7-8 to TRBJ2-7, with 7 bases fitting TRBD2. This CDR3 has 15 amino acids. Germline V CDR1 and CDR2: SGHVS, FQNEAQ. V lost 4 bases to trimming and J lost 7 bases; unmatched junction nucleotides: 13.

The CDR3 bases are TGTGCCAGCACCGGACTGGATAATTCACCCCTCCACTTT. Protein sequence: CASTGLDNSPLHF. The chain recombines TRBV27 with TRBJ1-6; no clear D gene. The CDR3 loop spans 13 amino acids. V gave up 7 bases and J gave up 5 bases, with 9 bases separating them. Germline assignment: CDR1 MNHEY and CDR2 SMNVEV (reference sequence).

The chain couples TRBV6-6 to TRBJ2-5; tentative D call: TRBD2 (5 bases). The germline V gene has CDR1 MNHNY and CDR2 SVGAGI (reference sequence). V lost 0 bases, J lost 4 bases, and 15 bases lay in between. The CDR3 runs to 16 residues. The CDR3 loop reads CASSYSAGSEGETQYF. DNA for the CDR3: TGTGCCAGCAGTTACTCGGCAGGTAGCGAAGGAGAGACCCAGTACTTC.

This clone occurred a few times. This chain joins TRBV5-4 and TRBJ2-1; 9 bases are shared with TRBD2. This CDR3 is 18 amino acids long. The trim removed 2 bases at V and 4 bases at J, leaving 13 bases unmatched. Germline CDR1 reads SGHNT; CDR2 reads YYREEE (reference sequence). CDR3 in DNA: TGTGCCAGCAGCTTAAGCGCGGGAGGGCCTTTTGTTTACAATGAGCAGTTCTTC. It encodes CASSLSAGGPFVYNEQFF. The entire variable domain, with the rest obtained from reference TRBV5-4 and TRBJ2-1, is as follows: ETGVTQSPTHLIKTRGQQVTLRCSSQSGHNTVSWYQQALGQGPQFIFQYYREEENGRGNFPPRFSGLQFPNYSSELNVNALELDDSALYLCASSLSAGGPFVYNEQFFGPGTRLTVL.

The chain has TRBV2 and TRBJ2-1; D possibly corresponds to TRBD2 (5 bases). Germline V CDR1 and CDR2: SNHLY, FYNNEI. V was pared by 6 bases and J by 9 bases, with 18 bases between. This CDR3 contains 14 residues. CDR3 nucleotides: TGTGCCAGCAGGGGAAGAACTAGGGCGGGTGAGCAGTTCTTC. This encodes CASRGRTRAGEQFF.